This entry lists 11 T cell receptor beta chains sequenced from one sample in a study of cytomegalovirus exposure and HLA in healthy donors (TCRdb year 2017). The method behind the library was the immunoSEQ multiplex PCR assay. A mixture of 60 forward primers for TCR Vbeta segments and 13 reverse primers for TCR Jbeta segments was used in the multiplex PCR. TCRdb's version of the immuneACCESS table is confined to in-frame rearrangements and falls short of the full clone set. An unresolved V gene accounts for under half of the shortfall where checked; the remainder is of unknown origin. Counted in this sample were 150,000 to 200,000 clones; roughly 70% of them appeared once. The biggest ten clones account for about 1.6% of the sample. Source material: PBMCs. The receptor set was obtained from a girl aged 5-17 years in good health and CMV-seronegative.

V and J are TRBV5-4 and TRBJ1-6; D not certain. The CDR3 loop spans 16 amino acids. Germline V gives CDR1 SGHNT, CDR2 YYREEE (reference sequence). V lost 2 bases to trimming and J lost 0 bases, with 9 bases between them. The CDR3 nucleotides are TGTGCCAGCAGCTTAGATTTGAGCTCCTATAATTCACCCCTCCACTTT. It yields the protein CASSLDLSSYNSPLHF.

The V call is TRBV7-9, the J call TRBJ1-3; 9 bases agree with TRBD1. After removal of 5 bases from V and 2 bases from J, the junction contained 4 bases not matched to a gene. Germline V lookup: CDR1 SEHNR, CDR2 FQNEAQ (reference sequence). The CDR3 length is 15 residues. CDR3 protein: CASSDHRGPGNTIYF. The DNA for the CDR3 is TGTGCCAGCAGCGATCACAGGGGGCCTGGAAACACCATATATTTT. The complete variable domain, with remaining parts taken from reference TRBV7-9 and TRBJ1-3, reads DTGVSQNPRHKITKRGQNVTFRCDPISEHNRLYWYRQTLGQGPEFLTYFQNEAQLEKSRLLSDRFSAERPKGSFSTLEIQRTEQGDSAMYLCASSDHRGPGNTIYFGEGSWLTVV.

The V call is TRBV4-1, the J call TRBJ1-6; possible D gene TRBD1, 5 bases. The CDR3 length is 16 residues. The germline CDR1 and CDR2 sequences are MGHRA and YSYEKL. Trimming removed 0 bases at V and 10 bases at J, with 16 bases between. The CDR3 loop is CASSQDHGRAGSPLHF. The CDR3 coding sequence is TGCGCCAGCAGCCAAGATCATGGCAGGGCTGGGTCACCCCTCCACTTT.

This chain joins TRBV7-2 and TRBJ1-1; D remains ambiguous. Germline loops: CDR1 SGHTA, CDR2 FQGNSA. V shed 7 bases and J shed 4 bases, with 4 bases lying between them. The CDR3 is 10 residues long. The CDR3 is CASILTEAFF. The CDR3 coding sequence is TGTGCCAGCATCCTCACTGAAGCTTTCTTT.

This CDR3 is CAWSVRRGTGNTIYF. CDR3 DNA sequence: TGTGCCTGGAGTGTACGGCGGGGTACTGGAAACACCATATATTTT. The V call is TRBV30, the J call TRBJ1-3; unclear D gene. CDR3 size: 15 residues. V was cut by 0 bases and J by 2 bases, with 11 bases left in between. CDR1 and CDR2 (germline): GTSNPN, SVGIG (reference sequence).

The CDR3 reads CASSLSDTQYF. In DNA, the CDR3 is TGTGCCAGCAGCTTGAGCGATACGCAGTATTTT. This chain uses TRBV5-4 with TRBJ2-3; no firm D call. V lost 1 base, J lost 6 bases, and 3 bases lay in between. Germline V gives CDR1 SGHNT, CDR2 YYREEE (reference sequence). The CDR3 contains 11 residues.

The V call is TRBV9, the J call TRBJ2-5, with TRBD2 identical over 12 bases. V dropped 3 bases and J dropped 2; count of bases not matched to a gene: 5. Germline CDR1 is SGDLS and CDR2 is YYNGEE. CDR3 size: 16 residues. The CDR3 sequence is CASSDLAGGVQETQYF. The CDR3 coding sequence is TGTGCCAGCAGCGATCTAGCGGGGGGGGTTCAAGAGACCCAGTACTTC.

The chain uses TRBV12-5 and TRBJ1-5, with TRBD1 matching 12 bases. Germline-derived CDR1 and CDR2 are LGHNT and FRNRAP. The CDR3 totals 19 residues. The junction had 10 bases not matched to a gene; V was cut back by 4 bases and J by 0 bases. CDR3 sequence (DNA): TGTGCTAGTGGTTCCGGGGCGGGACAGGGGGCTGCTAGCAATCAGCCCCAGCATTTT. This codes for CASGSGAGQGAASNQPQHF.

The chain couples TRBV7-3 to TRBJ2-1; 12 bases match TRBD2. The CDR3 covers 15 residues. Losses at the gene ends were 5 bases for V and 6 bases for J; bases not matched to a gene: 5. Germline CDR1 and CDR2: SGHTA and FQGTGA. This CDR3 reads CASSTKLAGGNEQFF. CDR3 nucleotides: TGTGCCAGCAGCACGAAACTAGCGGGGGGCAATGAGCAGTTCTTC.

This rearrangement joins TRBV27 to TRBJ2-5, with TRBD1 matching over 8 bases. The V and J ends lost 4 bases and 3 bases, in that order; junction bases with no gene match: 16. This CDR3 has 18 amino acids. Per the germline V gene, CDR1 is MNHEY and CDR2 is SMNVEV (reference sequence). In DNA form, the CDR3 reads TGTGCCAGCAGTTCCCGGATCCCTTTCCCAGGGGGCGAAGAGACCCAGTACTTC. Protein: CASSSRIPFPGGEETQYF.

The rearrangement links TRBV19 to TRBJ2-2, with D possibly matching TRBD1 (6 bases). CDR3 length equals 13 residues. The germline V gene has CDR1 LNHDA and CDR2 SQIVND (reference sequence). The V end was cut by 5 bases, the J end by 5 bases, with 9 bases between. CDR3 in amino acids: CASSFTGTGELFF. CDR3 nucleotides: TGTGCCAGTAGTTTCACAGGGACCGGGGAGCTGTTTTTT.